This T cell receptor beta chain was sequenced for a study of blood T cell repertoires in COVID-19. Background on the study: Sites in the United States, Italy and Spain provided acute and convalescent COVID-19 samples. PBMCs, B-cell-depleted T cells, or T cells provided the cDNA or gDNA that made up the material.

Original data processing: Amplification with reference gene primers provided the estimates of nucleated cell counts. Here immunoSEQ multiplex PCR was the method, and the copy in TCRdb shows in-frame clones only, minus some. V and J calls and clone size are those listed in that table; D and trimming were worked out from the DNA. The sample carries 200,000 to 300,000 clones, 75% to 85% recorded once. This CDR3 comprises 11 residues. In germline, CDR1 is MDHEN, CDR2 SYDVKM. V lost 8 bases and J lost 8, with 10 bases in between. The chain carries TRBV28 and TRBJ1-3; D uncertain. This receptor was identified in a human donor in a cohort sampled during active COVID-19. Sequenced material: peripheral blood. The CDR3 loop is CASGVGDTIYF. For the CDR3, the DNA is TGTGCCAGCGGCGTAGGAGACACCATATATTTT.